This T cell receptor (beta chain) was identified in a study of Graves' ophthalmopathy and Graves' hyperthyroidism. Study-wide context: Peripheral blood was collected at initial diagnosis, before any treatment.

The CDR3 loop spans 13 amino acids. V was cut by 3 bases and J by 4 bases, with 9 bases left in between. Germline V gives CDR1 LNHDA, CDR2 SQIVND (reference sequence). RNA transcripts provided the template for amplifying TCR beta CDR3 regions. The library came from an HTBI-primed first-round RT-PCR and a second-round multiplex PCR. TCRdb re-analysed the multiplex PCR reads in MiXCR, keeping a single row per CDR3 protein. This repertoire shows just over 400,000 distinct CDR3 sequences, 20% to 25% found once; its top ten account for under 3%. Hyperthyroidism was new, under 2 months, in patients aged 18 to 65. This clonotype showed up many times.

This sequence originates from a young woman with stable Graves' hyperthyroidism. Input material: peripheral blood. The chain joins TRBV19 to TRBJ1-1, with no clear D. Written as DNA, the CDR3 is TGTGCCAGTAGTATGAGTGTGACCACTGAAGCTTTCTTT. Amino acids: CASSMSVTTEAFF.